This T cell receptor beta chain derives from a study of T cell changes during pregnancy in multiple sclerosis. Germline-derived CDR1 and CDR2 are SGHRS and YFSETQ. The length of the CDR3 is 16 residues. Trimming cost V 0 bases and J 2 bases, with 15 bases left between them. Clones were read by immunoSEQ multiplex PCR, and TCRdb kept only the in-frame ones, dropping some. In the table there are approximately 28,000 clones, over 75% of which are singletons. Sequenced here: CD8+ T cells from peripheral blood mononuclear cells, sampled in the second trimester of pregnancy. V is TRBV5-1 and J is TRBJ2-7, with D perhaps TRBD1 (6 bases). This clonotype originated in a female donor with multiple sclerosis, enrolled in a pregnancy study. The CDR3 loop is CASSLGRGSQPYEQYF. CDR3 DNA: TGCGCCAGCAGCTTGGGAAGGGGGTCCCAACCCTACGAGCAGTACTTC.